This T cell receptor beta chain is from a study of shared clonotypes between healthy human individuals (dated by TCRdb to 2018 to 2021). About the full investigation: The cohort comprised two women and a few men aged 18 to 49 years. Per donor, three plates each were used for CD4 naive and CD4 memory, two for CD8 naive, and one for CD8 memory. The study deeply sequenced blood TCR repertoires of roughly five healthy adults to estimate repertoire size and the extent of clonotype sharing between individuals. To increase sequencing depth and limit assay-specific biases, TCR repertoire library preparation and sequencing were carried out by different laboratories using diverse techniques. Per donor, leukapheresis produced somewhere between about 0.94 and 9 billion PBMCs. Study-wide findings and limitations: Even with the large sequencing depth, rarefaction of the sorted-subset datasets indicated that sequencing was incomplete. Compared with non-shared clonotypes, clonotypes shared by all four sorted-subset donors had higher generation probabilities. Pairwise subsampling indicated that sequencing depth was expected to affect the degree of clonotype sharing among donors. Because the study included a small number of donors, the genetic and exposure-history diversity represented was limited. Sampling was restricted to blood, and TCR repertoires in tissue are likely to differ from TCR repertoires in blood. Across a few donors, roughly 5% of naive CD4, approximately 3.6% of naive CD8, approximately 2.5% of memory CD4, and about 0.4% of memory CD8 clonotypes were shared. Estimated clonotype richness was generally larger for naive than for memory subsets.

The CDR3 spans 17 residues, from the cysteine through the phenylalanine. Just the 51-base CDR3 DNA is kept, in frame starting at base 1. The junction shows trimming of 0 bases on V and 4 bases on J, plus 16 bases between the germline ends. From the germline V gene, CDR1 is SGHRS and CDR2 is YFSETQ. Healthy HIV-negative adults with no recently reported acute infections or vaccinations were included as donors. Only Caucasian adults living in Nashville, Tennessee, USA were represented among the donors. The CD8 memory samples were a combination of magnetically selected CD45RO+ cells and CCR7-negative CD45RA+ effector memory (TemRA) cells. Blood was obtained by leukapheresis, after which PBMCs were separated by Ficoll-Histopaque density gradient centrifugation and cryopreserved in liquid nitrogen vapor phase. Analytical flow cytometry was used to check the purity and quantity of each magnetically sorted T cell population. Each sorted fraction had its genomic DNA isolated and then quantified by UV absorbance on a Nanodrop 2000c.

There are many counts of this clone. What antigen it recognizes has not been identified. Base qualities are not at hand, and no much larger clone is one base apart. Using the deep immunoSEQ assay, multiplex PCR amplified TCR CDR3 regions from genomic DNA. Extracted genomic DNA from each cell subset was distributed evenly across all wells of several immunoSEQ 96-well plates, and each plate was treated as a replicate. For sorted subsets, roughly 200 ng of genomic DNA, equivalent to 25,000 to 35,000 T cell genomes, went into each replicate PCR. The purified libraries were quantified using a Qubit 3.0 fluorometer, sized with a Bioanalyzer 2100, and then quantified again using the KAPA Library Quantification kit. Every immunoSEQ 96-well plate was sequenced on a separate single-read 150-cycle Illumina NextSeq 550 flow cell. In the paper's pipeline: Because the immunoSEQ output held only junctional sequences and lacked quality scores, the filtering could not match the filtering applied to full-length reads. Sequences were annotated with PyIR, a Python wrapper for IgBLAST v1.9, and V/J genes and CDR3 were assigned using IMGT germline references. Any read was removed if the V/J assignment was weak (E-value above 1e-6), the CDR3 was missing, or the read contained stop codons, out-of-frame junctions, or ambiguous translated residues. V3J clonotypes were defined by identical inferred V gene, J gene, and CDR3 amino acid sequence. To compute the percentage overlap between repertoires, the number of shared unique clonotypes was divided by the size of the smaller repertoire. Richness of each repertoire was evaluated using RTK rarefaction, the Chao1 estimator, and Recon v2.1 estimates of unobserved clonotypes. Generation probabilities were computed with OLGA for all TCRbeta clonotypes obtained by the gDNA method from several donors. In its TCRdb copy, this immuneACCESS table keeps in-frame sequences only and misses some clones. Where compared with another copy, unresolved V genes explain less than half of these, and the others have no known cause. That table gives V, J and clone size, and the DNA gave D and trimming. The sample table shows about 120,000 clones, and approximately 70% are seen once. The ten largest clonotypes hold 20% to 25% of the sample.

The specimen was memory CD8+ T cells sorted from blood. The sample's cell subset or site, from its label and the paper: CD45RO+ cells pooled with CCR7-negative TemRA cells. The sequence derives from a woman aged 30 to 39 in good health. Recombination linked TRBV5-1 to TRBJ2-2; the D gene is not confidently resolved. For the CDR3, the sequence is CASSLEVWRMGTGELFF. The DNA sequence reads TGCGCCAGCAGCTTGGAGGTCTGGAGAATGGGCACCGGGGAGCTGTTTTTT.